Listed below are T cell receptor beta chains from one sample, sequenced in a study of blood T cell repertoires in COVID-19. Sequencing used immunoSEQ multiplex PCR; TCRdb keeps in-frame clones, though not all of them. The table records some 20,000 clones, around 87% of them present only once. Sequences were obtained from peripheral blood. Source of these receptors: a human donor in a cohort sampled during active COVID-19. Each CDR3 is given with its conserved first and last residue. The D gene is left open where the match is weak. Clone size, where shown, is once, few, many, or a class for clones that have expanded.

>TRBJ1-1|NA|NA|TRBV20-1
TGCAGTGCTAGTTCCGTGGGCGGGGCCACGAGCACTGAAGCTTTCTTT
CSASSVGGATSTEAFF
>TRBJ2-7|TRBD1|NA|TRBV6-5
TGTGCCAGCAGTTTTTTACGGGACAGGGGTTACGAGCAGTACTTC
CASSFLRDRGYEQYF
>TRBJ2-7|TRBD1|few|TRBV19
TGTGCCAGTAGTATAGTGGCGGGACAGGGCTACGAGCAGTACTTC
CASSIVAGQGYEQYF
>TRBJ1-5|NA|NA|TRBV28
TGTGCCAGCAGTTTAGTTCCCGGACATATAGATAGCAATCAGCCCCAGCATTTT
CASSLVPGHIDSNQPQHF
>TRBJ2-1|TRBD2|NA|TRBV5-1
TGCGCCAGCAGCGGGGGCGGGAGGGCCTGGGGTGAGCAGTTCTTC
CASSGGGRAWGEQFF
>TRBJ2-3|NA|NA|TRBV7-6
TGTGCCAGCAGCTCTAGCACAGATACGCAGTATTTT
CASSSSTDTQYF
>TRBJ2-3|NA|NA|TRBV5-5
TGTGCCAGCAGCTTGGTAACGGGTCCGGATACGCAGTATTTT
CASSLVTGPDTQYF
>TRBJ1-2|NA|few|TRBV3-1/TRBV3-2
TGTGCCAGCAGCCAAGCAACAGGATCAGCGGGCTACACCTTC
CASSQATGSAGYTF
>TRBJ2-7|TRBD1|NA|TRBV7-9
TGTGCCAGCACCCCCCCGGGACAGGGAGGATACGAGCAGTACTTC
CASTPPGQGGYEQYF
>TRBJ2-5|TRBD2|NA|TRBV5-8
TGTGCCAGCAGCTCCGGGTCTAGCGGTTACGAGACCCAGTACTTC
CASSSGSSGYETQYF
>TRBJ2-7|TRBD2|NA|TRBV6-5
TGTGCCAGCAGTTACGGGGGACTAGCGAGGGACGAGCAGTACTTC
CASSYGGLARDEQYF
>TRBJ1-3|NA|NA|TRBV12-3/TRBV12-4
TGTGCCAGCAGTCCCGACTATGGAAACACCATATATTTT
CASSPDYGNTIYF
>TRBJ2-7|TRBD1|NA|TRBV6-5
TGTGCCAGCAGGCGTGGGGACAGGGGCCCCTACGAGCAGTACTTC
CASRRGDRGPYEQYF
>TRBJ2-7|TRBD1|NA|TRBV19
TGTGCCAGTAGTGTTACAGGGGGGAGCCCTTACGAGCAGTACTTC
CASSVTGGSPYEQYF
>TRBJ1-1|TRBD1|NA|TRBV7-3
TGTGCCAGCAGCTTAACAGGGGGCGCCGGCACTGAAGCTTTCTTT
CASSLTGGAGTEAFF
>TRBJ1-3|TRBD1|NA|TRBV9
TGTGCCAGCGGAGGGACAGGGGTAGGAAACACCATATATTTT
CASGGTGVGNTIYF
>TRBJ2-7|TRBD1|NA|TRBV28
TGTGCCAGCAGTTTGGTAACAGGGGCGCTACACTACGAGCAGTACTTC
CASSLVTGALHYEQYF
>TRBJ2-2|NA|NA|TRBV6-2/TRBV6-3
TGTGCCAGCAGTTACTCCCGGCGGACGAACACCGGGGAGCTGTTTTTT
CASSYSRRTNTGELFF
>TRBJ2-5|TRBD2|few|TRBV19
TGTGCCAGTAGTAGCCGGAGGGCGGGGGGTCAAGAGACCCAGTACTTC
CASSSRRAGGQETQYF
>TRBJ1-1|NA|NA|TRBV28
TGTGCCAGCAGCCCCGCCGTTGGAGGGTGGAACACTGAAGCTTTCTTT
CASSPAVGGWNTEAFF
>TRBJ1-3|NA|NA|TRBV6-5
TGTGCCAGCAGTTACTCGCTCGACTCCTCTGGAAACACCATATATTTT
CASSYSLDSSGNTIYF
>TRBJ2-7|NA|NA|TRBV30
TGTGCCTGGAGTGTATATCTAGAACACTACGAGCAGTACTTC
CAWSVYLEHYEQYF
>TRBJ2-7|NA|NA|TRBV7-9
TGTGCCAGCAGCTTAGGTACGGGAGAACCCCTAGGAGAGCAGTACTTC
CASSLGTGEPLGEQYF
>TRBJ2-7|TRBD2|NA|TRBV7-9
TGTGCCAGCAGCCGAACGACAAGCGGGATTCCAGGAGTCGACTACGAGCAGTACTTC
CASSRTTSGIPGVDYEQYF
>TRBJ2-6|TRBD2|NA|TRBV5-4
TGTGCCAGCAGCTTGTTGGCTAGCGGGAGGGCCTCGGCTGGGGCCAACGTCCTGACTTTC
CASSLLASGRASAGANVLTF
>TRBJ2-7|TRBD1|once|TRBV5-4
TGTGCCAGCAGCTTGGCGGGACAGGGGTGGCGCGAGCAGTACTTC
CASSLAGQGWREQYF
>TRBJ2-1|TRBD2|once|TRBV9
TGTGCCAGCAGCGAGGGGACTAGCGGTTACAATGAGCAGTTCTTC
CASSEGTSGYNEQFF
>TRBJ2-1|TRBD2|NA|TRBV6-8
TGTGCCAGCAAGGGACTAGCGGGAGACCCGGTCCTCTACAATGAGCAGTTCTTC
CASKGLAGDPVLYNEQFF
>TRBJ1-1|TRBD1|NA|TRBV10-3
TGTGCCATCAGGGACAGGGTGGGAACTGAAGCTTTCTTT
CAIRDRVGTEAFF
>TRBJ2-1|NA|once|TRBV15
TGTGCCACCAGCAGAGATCTAGGGTCCGGGGATGAGCAGTTCTTC
CATSRDLGSGDEQFF
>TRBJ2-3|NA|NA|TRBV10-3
TGTGCCATGCAGGGTGCATCAGATACGCAGTATTTT
CAMQGASDTQYF
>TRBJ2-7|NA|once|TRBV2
TGTGCCAGCAGTGACAGGATCTACGAGCAGTACTTC
CASSDRIYEQYF
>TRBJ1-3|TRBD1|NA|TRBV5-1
TGCGCCAGCAGCTGGGACAGGGGGGACGGAAACACCATATATTTT
CASSWDRGDGNTIYF
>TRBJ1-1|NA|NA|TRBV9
TGTGCCAGCAGCTCAGTGGGGGGGGCGAACACTGAAGCTTTCTTT
CASSSVGGANTEAFF
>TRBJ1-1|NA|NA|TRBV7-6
TGTGCCAGCAGCCCGAGACAATTATCAGGGGTTGAAGCTTTCTTT
CASSPRQLSGVEAFF
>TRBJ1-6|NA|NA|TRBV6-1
TGTGCCAGCAGTGGCAGTCACAGGGACCGAAATTCACCCCTCCACTTT
CASSGSHRDRNSPLHF
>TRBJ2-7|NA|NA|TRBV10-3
TGTGCCATCAGCCGACTCGGCTCCTACGAGCAGTACTTC
CAISRLGSYEQYF
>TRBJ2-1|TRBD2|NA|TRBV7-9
TGTGCCAGCAGCTCCGGGACTAGCGGGAACGCGTGGTCCTACAATGAGCAGTTCTTC
CASSSGTSGNAWSYNEQFF
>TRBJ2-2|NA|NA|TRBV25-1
TGTGCCAGCAGGAGGGACTCCGTCACCGGGGAGCTGTTTTTT
CASRRDSVTGELFF
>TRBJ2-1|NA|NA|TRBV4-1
TGCGCCAGCAGCCAGATTAGCGCGTCAAGAACCTACAATGAGCAGTTCTTC
CASSQISASRTYNEQFF
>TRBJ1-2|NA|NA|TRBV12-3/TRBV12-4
TGTGCCAGCAGACAAGGACAGCTCTATGGCTACACCTTC
CASRQGQLYGYTF
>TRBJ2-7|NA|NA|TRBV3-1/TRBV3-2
TGTGCCAGCAGCCGGCAACGGGGCGAGCAGTACTTC
CASSRQRGEQYF
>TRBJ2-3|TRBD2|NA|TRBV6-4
TGTGCCAGCAGTAACTTAGCGGGAGGGCCAGATACGCAGTATTTT
CASSNLAGGPDTQYF
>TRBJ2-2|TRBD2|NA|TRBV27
TGTGCCAGCAGTCCATCCCGGACTAGTAACACCGGGGAGCTGTTTTTT
CASSPSRTSNTGELFF
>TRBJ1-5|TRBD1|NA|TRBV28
TGTGCCAGCAGTTTATCGGGCAGGGGGATCAATCAGCCCCAGCATTTT
CASSLSGRGINQPQHF
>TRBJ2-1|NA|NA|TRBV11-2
TGTGCCAGCAGCCCTTATTCGAATGAGCAGTTCTTC
CASSPYSNEQFF
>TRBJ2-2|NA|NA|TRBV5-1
TGCGCCAGCAGCTCGACAGGGAACACCGGGGAGCTGTTTTTT
CASSSTGNTGELFF
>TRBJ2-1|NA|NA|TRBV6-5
TGTGCCAGCAGTTACTCACCCCCGGGAGTCTACAATGAGCAGTTCTTC
CASSYSPPGVYNEQFF
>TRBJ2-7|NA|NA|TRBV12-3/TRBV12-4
TGTGCCAGCAGCAGGGGTTTAGAGCAGTACTTC
CASSRGLEQYF
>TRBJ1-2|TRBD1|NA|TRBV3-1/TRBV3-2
TGTGCCAGCAGCCAACCCGGACAGGGCTATGGCTACACCTTC
CASSQPGQGYGYTF
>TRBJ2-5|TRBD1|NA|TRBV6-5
TGTGCCAAGCCCGGGACAGAGGGACAAGAGACCCAGTACTTC
CAKPGTEGQETQYF
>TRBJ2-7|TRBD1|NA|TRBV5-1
TGCGCCAGCAGTAGGACAGGGAAGACATACGAGCAGTACTTC
CASSRTGKTYEQYF
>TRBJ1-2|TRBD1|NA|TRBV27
TGTGCCAGCAGCTTCCCGGGACAGTACTATGGCTACACCTTC
CASSFPGQYYGYTF
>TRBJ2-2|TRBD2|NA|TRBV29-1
TGCAGCGTCGGACTAGCCGCGAACACCGGGGAGCTGTTTTTT
CSVGLAANTGELFF
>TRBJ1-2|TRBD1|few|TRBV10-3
TGTGCCATCGCAGAGGGACAGGGGGCCTATGGCTACACCTTC
CAIAEGQGAYGYTF
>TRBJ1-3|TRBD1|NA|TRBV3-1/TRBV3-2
TGTGCCAGCAGCCAAGGTCGAGACAGGGGATCACGGCTCGGAAACACCATATATTTT
CASSQGRDRGSRLGNTIYF
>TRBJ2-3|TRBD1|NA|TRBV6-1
TGTGCCAGCAGTGAAGCGACAGGGGGCACAGATACGCAGTATTTT
CASSEATGGTDTQYF
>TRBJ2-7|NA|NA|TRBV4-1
TGCGCCAGCAGCCCCGGGTCACAGGACTATACAAGGTTGGACGAGCAGTACTTC
CASSPGSQDYTRLDEQYF
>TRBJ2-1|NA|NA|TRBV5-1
TGCGCCAGCAGCTTGAGGGGGGGTCCGTCCTACAATGAGCAGTTCTTC
CASSLRGGPSYNEQFF
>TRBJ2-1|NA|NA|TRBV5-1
TGCGCCAGCAGCGATGGACTTAACGACGAGCAGTTCTTC
CASSDGLNDEQFF